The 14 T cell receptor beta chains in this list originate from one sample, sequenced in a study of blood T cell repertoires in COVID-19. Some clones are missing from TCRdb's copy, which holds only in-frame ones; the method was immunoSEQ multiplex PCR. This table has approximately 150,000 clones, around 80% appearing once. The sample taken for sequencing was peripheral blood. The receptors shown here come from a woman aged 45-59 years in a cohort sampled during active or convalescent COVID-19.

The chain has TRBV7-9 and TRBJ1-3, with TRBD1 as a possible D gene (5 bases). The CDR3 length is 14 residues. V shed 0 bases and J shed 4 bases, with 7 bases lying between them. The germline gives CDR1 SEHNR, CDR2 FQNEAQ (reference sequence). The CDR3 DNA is TGTGCCAGCAGCTTAGCAGGGGCGGGAAACACCATATATTTT. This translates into CASSLAGAGNTIYF. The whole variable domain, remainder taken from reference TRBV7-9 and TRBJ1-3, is DTGVSQNPRHKITKRGQNVTFRCDPISEHNRLYWYRQTLGQGPEFLTYFQNEAQLEKSRLLSDRFSAERPKGSFSTLEIQRTEQGDSAMYLCASSLAGAGNTIYFGEGSWLTVV.

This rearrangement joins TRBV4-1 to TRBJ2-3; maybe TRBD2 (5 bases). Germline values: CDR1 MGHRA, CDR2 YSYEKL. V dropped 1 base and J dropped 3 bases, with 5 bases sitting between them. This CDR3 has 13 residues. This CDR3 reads CASSQAGTDTQYF. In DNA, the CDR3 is TGCGCCAGCAGCCAAGCGGGGACAGATACGCAGTATTTT.

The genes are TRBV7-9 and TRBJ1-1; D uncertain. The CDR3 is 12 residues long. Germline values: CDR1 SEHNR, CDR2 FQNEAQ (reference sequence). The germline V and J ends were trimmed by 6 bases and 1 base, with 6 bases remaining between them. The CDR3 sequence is CASSRGNTEAFF. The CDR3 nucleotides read TGTGCCAGCAGTCGGGGGAACACTGAAGCTTTCTTT.

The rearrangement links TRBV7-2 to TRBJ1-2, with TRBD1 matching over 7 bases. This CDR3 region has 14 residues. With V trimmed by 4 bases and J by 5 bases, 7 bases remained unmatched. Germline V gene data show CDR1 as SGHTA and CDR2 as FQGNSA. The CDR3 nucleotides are TGTGCCAGCAGCTCGGACAGGACGTCTTATGGCTACACCTTC. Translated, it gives CASSSDRTSYGYTF.

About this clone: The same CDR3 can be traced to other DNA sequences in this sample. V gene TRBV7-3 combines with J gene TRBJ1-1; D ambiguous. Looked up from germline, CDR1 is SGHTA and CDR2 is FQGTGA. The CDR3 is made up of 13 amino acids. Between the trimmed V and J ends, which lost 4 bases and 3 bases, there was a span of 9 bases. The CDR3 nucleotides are TGTGCCAGCAGCTCTCAGGAGGACACTGAAGCTTTCTTT. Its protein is CASSSQEDTEAFF.

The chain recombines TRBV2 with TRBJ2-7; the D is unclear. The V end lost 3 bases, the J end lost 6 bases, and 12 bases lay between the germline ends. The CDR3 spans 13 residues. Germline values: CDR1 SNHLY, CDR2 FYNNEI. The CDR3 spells CASSDGAPGEQYF. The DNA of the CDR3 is TGTGCCAGCAGTGATGGTGCCCCCGGCGAGCAGTACTTC.

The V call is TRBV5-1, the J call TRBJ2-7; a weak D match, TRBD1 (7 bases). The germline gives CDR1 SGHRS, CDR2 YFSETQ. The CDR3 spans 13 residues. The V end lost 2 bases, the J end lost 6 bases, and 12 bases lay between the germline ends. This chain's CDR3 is CASSFGQEGEQYF. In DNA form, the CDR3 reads TGCGCCAGCAGCTTTGGACAGGAGGGCGAGCAGTACTTC.

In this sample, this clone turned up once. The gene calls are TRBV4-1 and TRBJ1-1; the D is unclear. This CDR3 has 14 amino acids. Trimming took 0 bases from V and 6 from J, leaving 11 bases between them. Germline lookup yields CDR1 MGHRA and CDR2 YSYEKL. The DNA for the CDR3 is TGCGCCAGCAGCCAAGAACCCCGGGATTCTGAAGCTTTCTTT. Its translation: CASSQEPRDSEAFF.

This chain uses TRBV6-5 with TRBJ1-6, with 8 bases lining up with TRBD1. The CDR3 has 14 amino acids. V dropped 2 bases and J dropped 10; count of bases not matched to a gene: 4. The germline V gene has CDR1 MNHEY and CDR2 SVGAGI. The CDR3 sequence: CASSYTQGGSPLHF. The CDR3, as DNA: TGTGCCAGCAGTTACACACAGGGGGGCTCACCCCTCCACTTT.

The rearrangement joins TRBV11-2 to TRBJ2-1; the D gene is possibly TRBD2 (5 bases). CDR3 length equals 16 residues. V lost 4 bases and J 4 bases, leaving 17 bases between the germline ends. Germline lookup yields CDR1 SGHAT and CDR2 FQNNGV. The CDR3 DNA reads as TGTGCCAGCAGCTCTAAAGGACTCCAAATATACAATGAGCAGTTCTTC. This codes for CASSSKGLQIYNEQFF.

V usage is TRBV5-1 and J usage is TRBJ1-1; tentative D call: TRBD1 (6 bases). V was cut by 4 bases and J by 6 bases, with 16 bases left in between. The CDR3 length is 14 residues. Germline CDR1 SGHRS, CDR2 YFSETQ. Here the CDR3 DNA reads TGCGCCAGCAGCCTGGGGCAGGGGTCGGCTGAAGCTTTCTTT. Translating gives CASSLGQGSAEAFF.

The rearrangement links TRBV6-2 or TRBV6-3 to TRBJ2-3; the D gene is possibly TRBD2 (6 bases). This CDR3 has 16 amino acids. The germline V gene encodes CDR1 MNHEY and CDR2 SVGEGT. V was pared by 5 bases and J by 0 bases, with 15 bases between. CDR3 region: CASSPGWGESTDTQYF. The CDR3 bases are TGTGCCAGCAGTCCAGGGTGGGGGGAGAGCACAGATACGCAGTATTTT.

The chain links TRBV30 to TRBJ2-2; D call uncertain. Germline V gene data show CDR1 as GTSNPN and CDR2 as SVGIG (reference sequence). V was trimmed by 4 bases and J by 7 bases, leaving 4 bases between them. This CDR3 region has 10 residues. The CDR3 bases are TGTGCCTGGATCAACGGGGAGCTGTTTTTT. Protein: CAWINGELFF.

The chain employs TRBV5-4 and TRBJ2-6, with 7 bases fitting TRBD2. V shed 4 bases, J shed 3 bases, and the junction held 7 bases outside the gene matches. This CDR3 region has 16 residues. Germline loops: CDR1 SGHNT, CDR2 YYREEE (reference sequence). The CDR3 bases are TGTGCCAGCAGCGCGGGAGTGCAGGGTGGGGCCAACGTCCTGACTTTC. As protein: CASSAGVQGGANVLTF.